Below, 14 T cell receptor beta chains from the same sample are listed, as sequenced in a study of blood T cell repertoires in COVID-19. Clones were read by immunoSEQ multiplex PCR, and TCRdb kept only the in-frame ones, dropping some. Of around 320,000 clones listed, roughly 90% are singletons. Material: PBMCs or T cells enriched from blood (not recorded which). These receptors were taken from a woman between 25 and 40 years old who had been exposed to COVID-19.

The V call is TRBV28, the J call TRBJ2-7, with a weak D call TRBD1 (5 bases). The CDR3 consists of 17 residues. Per the germline V gene, CDR1 is MDHEN and CDR2 is SYDVKM. V was shortened by 5 bases and J by 2 bases, with 22 bases between the two germline ends. This CDR3 reads CASSPHWGAGPAYEQYF. Written as DNA, the CDR3 is TGTGCCAGCAGTCCCCATTGGGGCGCAGGTCCTGCCTACGAGCAGTACTTC.

This chain joins TRBV5-1 and TRBJ2-1; 9 nucleotides match TRBD2. This CDR3 spans 16 amino acids. Germline V gene sequence: CDR1 SGHRS, CDR2 YFSETQ. J lost 6 bases, V lost 3 bases, and 10 bases had no gene match. CDR3 in amino acids: CASSYLAGGPLNEQFF. The DNA of the CDR3 is TGCGCCAGCAGCTACCTCGCGGGGGGGCCTCTCAATGAGCAGTTCTTC. The whole variable domain, remainder taken from reference TRBV5-1 and TRBJ2-1, is KAGVTQTPRYLIKTRGQQVTLSCSPISGHRSVSWYQQTPGQGLQFLFEYFSETQRNKGNFPGRFSGRQFSNSRSEMNVSTLELGDSALYLCASSYLAGGPLNEQFFGPGTRLTVL.

The V gene is TRBV29-1, the J gene TRBJ1-1; D gene ambiguous. The CDR3 is 13 amino acids. CDR1 is SQVTM and CDR2 is ANQGSEA in the germline V gene. V was pared by 4 bases and J by 4 bases, with 13 bases between. This CDR3 reads CSVVSLRGTEAFF. The DNA for the CDR3 is TGCAGCGTTGTCAGTCTCCGGGGCACTGAAGCTTTCTTT. Looking up the rest from reference TRBV29-1 and TRBJ1-1 gives the full variable domain: SAVISQKPSRDICQRGTSLTIQCQVDSQVTMMFWYRQQPGQSLTLIATANQGSEATYESGFVIDKFPISRPNLTFSTLTVSNMSPEDSSIYLCSVVSLRGTEAFFGQGTRLTVV.

The chain recombines TRBV10-3 with TRBJ2-3; 7 bases match TRBD1. CDR3 length: 17 amino acids. With V trimmed by 6 bases and J by 2 bases, 14 bases remained unmatched. CDR1 is ENHRY, CDR2 SYGVKD, per germline. The CDR3 spells CAISATKDRTSTDTQYF. CDR3 nucleotide sequence: TGTGCCATCAGCGCAACCAAGGACAGGACCTCCACAGATACGCAGTATTTT.

The rearrangement uses TRBV13 and TRBJ2-2; 8 nucleotides agree with TRBD1. J was trimmed by 7 bases and V by 1 base; bases with no gene match: 5. CDR3 length: 15 amino acids. In germline, CDR1 is PRHDT, CDR2 FYEKMQ (reference sequence). CDR3 in amino acids: CASSLAGGAVGELFF. For the CDR3, the DNA is TGTGCCAGCAGCTTAGCAGGGGGCGCCGTCGGGGAGCTGTTTTTT.

The chain combines TRBV10-3 with TRBJ2-3; 7 bases are a match to TRBD1. The V gene end was trimmed by 5 bases and the J gene end by 0 bases; junction bases not matched to a gene: 2. The CDR3 contains 14 residues. Per germline, CDR1 ENHRY and CDR2 SYGVKD. CDR3 protein: CAISPGQSTDTQYF. CDR3 coding DNA: TGTGCCATCAGTCCGGGACAGAGCACAGATACGCAGTATTTT.

The CDR3 coding sequence is TGTGCCAGCATGCGGAACACTGAAGCTTTCTTT. Translation gives CASMRNTEAFF. V is TRBV6-5 and J is TRBJ1-1; D unresolved. V dropped 7 bases and J dropped 1 base, with 4 bases sitting between them. This CDR3 is 11 amino acids long. Germline V gene lookup returns CDR1 MNHEY and CDR2 SVGAGI.

The chain combines TRBV29-1 with TRBJ2-1, with 8 bases aligning to TRBD2. V dropped 3 bases and J dropped 6; count of bases not matched to a gene: 7. Germline V gene sequence: CDR1 SQVTM, CDR2 ANQGSEA. CDR3 length: 14 amino acids. The CDR3, as DNA: TGCAGCGTTGAGGCGGGACTAGTTCGCAATGAGCAGTTCTTC. This codes for CSVEAGLVRNEQFF.

This chain connects TRBV28 to TRBJ1-2, with D hard to call. Germline loops: CDR1 MDHEN, CDR2 SYDVKM. V lost 3 bases to trimming and J lost 13 bases, with 12 bases between them. The CDR3 contains 11 residues. The CDR3 loop reads CASSFRGRCTF. The CDR3 bases are TGTGCCAGCAGTTTTCGCGGCCGCTGCACCTTC.

This sequence joins TRBV6-5 and TRBJ1-6, with D possibly matching TRBD1 (6 bases). The CDR3 spans 12 residues. CDR1 MNHEY and CDR2 SVGAGI come from the germline V gene. V lost 8 bases to trimming and J lost 10 bases, with 12 bases between them. The CDR3 spells CASGRGGSPLHF. Written as DNA, the CDR3 is TGTGCCAGCGGTAGGGGGGGGTCACCCCTCCACTTT.

The CDR3 sequence is CASGPGLAGYEQYF. CDR3 in DNA: TGTGCTAGTGGTCCGGGACTAGCGGGGTACGAGCAGTACTTC. This chain joins TRBV12-5 and TRBJ2-7; TRBD2 matches at 13 bases. J was trimmed by 4 bases and V by 5 bases; bases with no gene match: 2. The CDR3 is made up of 14 amino acids. Germline CDR1 LGHNT, CDR2 FRNRAP.

This clone has only one observation. The chain uses TRBV5-5 and TRBJ2-1; 16 nucleotides agree with TRBD2. The germline V gene has CDR1 SGHKS and CDR2 YYEKEE (reference sequence). With 4 bases clipped from V and 12 bases from J, the junction kept 13 bases outside the gene matches. This CDR3 region has 17 residues. The CDR3 is CASSRDTGTSGGARQFF. For the CDR3, the DNA is TGTGCCAGCAGCCGCGATACCGGGACTAGCGGGGGGGCCCGGCAGTTCTTC.

The chain couples TRBV5-1 to TRBJ1-5, with TRBD1 matching over 7 bases. This CDR3 has 14 residues. CDR1 and CDR2 (germline): SGHRS, YFSETQ. Unmatched junction bases numbered 7, after V lost 4 bases and J lost 6 bases. The CDR3, as DNA: TGCGCCAGCAGCGACGGACAGGCCGGTCAGCCCCAGCATTTT. Translating gives CASSDGQAGQPQHF. Full variable domain (rest looked up from reference TRBV5-1 and TRBJ1-5): KAGVTQTPRYLIKTRGQQVTLSCSPISGHRSVSWYQQTPGQGLQFLFEYFSETQRNKGNFPGRFSGRQFSNSRSEMNVSTLELGDSALYLCASSDGQAGQPQHFGDGTRLSIL.

This clone was detected once. The chain couples TRBV4-3 to TRBJ1-1, with no clear D. The CDR3 spans 14 residues. Germline values: CDR1 LGHNA, CDR2 YSLEER. The V and J ends lost 0 bases and 3 bases respectively, with 8 bases between them. CDR3 region: CASSQEGSYTEAFF. In DNA, the CDR3 is TGCGCCAGCAGCCAAGAGGGGAGTTACACTGAAGCTTTCTTT.